This TCR beta chain was identified in a study of identical twins. TCRdb re-derived calls from the 5' RACE reads in MiXCR, one entry per CDR3 protein. The data contain 450,000 or so distinct CDR3 sequences, approximately 15% of them singletons. The CDR3 totals 14 residues. The germline V gene encodes CDR1 SNHLY and CDR2 FYNNEI. Trimming cost V 5 bases and J 12 bases, with 23 bases left between them. Whole-study findings and limits: Findings depended on cross-sectional statistics rather than tracking the same donors.

At least ten counts were recorded for this clonotype. The target antigen is unknown. This sample was shared with a second study, whose subject was yellow fever vaccine responses in identical twins. From that paper: Reportedly, twins' vaccine T cell responses looked partly convergent and partly personalized.

The receptor comes from a woman aged 18-35 years in good health. Sequencing input: CD4+ T cells sorted from blood. V usage is TRBV2 and J usage is TRBJ2-7; D remains ambiguous. The CDR3 nucleotides are TGTGCCAGCAGTCTTCCTCCCCTCGTGGCCGCAGGGTACTTC. Its translation is CASSLPPLVAAGYF.